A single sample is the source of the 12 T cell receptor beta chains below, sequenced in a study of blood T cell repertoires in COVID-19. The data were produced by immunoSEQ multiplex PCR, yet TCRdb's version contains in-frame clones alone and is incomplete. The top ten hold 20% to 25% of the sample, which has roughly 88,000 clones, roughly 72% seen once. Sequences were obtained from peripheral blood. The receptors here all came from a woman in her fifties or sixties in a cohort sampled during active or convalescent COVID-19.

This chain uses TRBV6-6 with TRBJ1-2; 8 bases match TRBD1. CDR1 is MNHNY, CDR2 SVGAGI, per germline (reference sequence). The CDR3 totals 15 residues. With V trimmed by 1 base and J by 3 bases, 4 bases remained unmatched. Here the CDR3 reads CASSYFTGGDYGYTF. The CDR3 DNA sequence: TGTGCCAGCAGTTACTTCACAGGGGGGGACTATGGCTACACCTTC.

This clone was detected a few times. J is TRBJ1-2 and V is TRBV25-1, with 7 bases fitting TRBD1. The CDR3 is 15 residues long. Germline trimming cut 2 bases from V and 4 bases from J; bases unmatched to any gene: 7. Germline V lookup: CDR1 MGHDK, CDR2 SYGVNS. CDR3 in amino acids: CASSENDGTVYGYTF. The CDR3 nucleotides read TGTGCCAGCAGTGAAAACGATGGGACAGTCTATGGCTACACCTTC.

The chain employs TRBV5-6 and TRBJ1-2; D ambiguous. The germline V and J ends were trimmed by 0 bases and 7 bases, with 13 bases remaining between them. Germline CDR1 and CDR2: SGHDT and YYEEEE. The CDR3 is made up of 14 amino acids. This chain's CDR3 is CASSLDGRNTGYTF. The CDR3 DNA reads TGTGCCAGCAGCTTGGACGGGAGAAATACTGGCTACACCTTC.

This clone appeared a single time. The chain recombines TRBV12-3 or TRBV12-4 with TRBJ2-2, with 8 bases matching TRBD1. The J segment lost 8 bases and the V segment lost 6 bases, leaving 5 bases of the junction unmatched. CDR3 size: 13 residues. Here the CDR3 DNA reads TGTGCCAGCAGACCCACAGGGGGAGGGGAGCTGTTTTTT. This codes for CASRPTGGGELFF.

For the CDR3, the DNA is TGTGCCAGCAGTGAGACGGGAACCCAGTACTTC. Translated: CASSETGTQYF. The chain joins TRBV2 to TRBJ2-5, with a possible D match to TRBD2 (5 bases). The germline V gene has CDR1 SNHLY and CDR2 FYNNEI. V gave up 3 bases and J gave up 8 bases, with 7 bases separating them. The CDR3 sequence is 11 residues long.

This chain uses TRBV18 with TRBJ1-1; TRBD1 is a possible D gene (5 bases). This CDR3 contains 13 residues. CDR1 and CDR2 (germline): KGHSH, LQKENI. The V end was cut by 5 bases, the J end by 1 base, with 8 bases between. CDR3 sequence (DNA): TGTGCCAGCTCATCCGACAGGAACACTGAAGCTTTCTTT. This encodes CASSSDRNTEAFF. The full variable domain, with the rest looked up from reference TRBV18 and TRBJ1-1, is NAGVMQNPRHLVRRRGQEARLRCSPMKGHSHVYWYRQLPEEGLKFMVYLQKENIIDESGMPKERFSAEFPKEGPSILRIQQVVRGDSAAYFCASSSDRNTEAFFGQGTRLTVV.

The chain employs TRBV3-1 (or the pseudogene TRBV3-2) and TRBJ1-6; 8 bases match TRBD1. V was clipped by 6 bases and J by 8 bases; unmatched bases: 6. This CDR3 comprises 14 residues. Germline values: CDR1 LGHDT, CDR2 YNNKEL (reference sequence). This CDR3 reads CASSYSDRDSPLHF. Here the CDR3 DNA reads TGTGCCAGCAGTTACTCGGACAGGGATTCACCCCTCCACTTT.

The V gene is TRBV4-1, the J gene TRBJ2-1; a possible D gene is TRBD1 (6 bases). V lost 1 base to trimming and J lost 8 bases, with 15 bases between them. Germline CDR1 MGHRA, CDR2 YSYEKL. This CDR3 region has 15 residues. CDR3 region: CASSQAGHIDHEQFF. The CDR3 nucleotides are TGCGCCAGCAGCCAAGCGGGACACATCGATCATGAGCAGTTCTTC.

The CDR3 DNA is TGTGCCAGTAGTACCGGGGGGGGAACAGATACGCAGTATTTT. This codes for CASSTGGGTDTQYF. The chain uses TRBV19 and TRBJ2-3; 8 nucleotides align to TRBD2. Germline V gives CDR1 LNHDA, CDR2 SQIVND (reference sequence). The V and J ends lost 4 bases and 3 bases, in that order; junction bases with no gene match: 3. This CDR3 is built from 14 residues. Full variable domain (rest looked up from reference TRBV19 and TRBJ2-3): DGGITQSPKYLFRKEGQNVTLSCEQNLNHDAMYWYRQDPGQGLRLIYYSQIVNDFQKGDIAEGYSVSREKKESFPLTVTSAQKNPTAFYLCASSTGGGTDTQYFGPGTRLTVL.

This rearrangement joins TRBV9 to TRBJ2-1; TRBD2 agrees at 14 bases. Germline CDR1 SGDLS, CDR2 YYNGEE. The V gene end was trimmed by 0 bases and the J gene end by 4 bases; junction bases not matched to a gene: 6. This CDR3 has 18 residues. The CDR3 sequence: CASSVAGLAGGLYNEQFF. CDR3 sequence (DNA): TGTGCCAGCAGCGTAGCCGGACTAGCGGGGGGATTATACAATGAGCAGTTCTTC.

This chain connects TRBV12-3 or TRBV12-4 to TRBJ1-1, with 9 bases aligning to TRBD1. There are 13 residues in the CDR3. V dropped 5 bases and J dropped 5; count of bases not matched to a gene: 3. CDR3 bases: TGTGCCAGCAGTGACAGGGGGAGGACTGAAGCTTTCTTT. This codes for CASSDRGRTEAFF.

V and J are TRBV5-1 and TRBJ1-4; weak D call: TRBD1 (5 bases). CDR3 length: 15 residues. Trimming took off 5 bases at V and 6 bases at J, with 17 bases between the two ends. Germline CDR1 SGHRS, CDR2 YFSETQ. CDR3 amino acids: CASSLTGARYEKLFF. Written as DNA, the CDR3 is TGCGCCAGCAGTCTCACAGGAGCCAGATATGAAAAACTGTTTTTT.